The rows below give T cell receptor beta chains drawn from one sample of a study of T cells and copy number aberrations in small-cell lung cancer. Assay used: immunoSEQ multiplex PCR; TCRdb lists only in-frame clones, some missing. The sample carries roughly 2,200 clones, about 79% recorded once. The sequenced sample consisted of normal tissue next to the tumor. Source of these receptors: a woman aged 55-70 years with small cell lung cancer. CDR3s include the opening cysteine and the closing phenylalanine or tryptophan. Fields, in order: D gene, V gene, clone size, CDR3 length, J gene, CDR3 protein, CDR3 DNA. The D gene is left open where the match is weak. Clone size is not always given. Where it is, it says once, few, many or a class for expanded clones.

-	TRBV27	-	14	TRBJ1-4	CASSLDPQAEKLFF	TGTGCCAGCAGTTTAGACCCTCAGGCTGAAAAACTGTTTTTT
TRBD1	TRBV9	-	13	TRBJ1-2	CASSVRTGFGYTF	TGTGCCAGCAGCGTAAGGACAGGGTTTGGCTACACCTTC
TRBD2	TRBV28	-	14	TRBJ2-1	CASSPGTRVNEQFF	TGTGCCAGCAGTCCCGGGACTAGGGTTAATGAGCAGTTCTTC
-	TRBV28	-	14	TRBJ1-2	CASSFLGGDYGYTF	TGTGCCAGCAGTTTCTTGGGGGGTGACTATGGCTACACCTTC
-	TRBV28	-	13	TRBJ2-7	CASSQLHSYEQYF	TGTGCCAGCAGCCAACTTCATAGCTACGAGCAGTACTTC
TRBD2	TRBV6-1	-	15	TRBJ2-4	CASSRLAPAENIQYF	TGTGCCAGCAGTAGACTAGCGCCTGCTGAAAACATTCAGTACTTC
TRBD2	TRBV7-2	-	15	TRBJ2-1	CASSKTSGRWNEQFF	TGTGCCAGCAGCAAGACTAGCGGGAGGTGGAATGAGCAGTTCTTC
-	TRBV2	-	13	TRBJ2-5	CASIADLGETQYF	TGTGCCAGCATAGCGGATCTAGGGGAGACCCAGTACTTC
-	TRBV11-2	-	15	TRBJ2-7	CASSLVGGLGVEQYF	TGTGCCAGCAGCTTGGTGGGCGGCCTGGGGGTCGAGCAGTACTTC
-	TRBV19	-	16	TRBJ1-5	CASSIIGDIGLKPQHF	TGTGCCAGTAGTATTATAGGGGACATAGGGTTGAAGCCCCAGCATTTT
-	TRBV19	-	15	TRBJ2-1	CASRTTLMFYNEQFF	TGTGCCAGTAGGACTACACTCATGTTCTACAATGAGCAGTTCTTC
-	TRBV19	-	13	TRBJ2-2	CASTDANTGELFF	TGTGCCAGTACGGACGCGAACACCGGGGAGCTGTTTTTT
-	TRBV2	once	13	TRBJ2-5	CASSGGLVETQYF	TGTGCCAGCAGTGGGGGATTAGTGGAGACCCAGTACTTC
TRBD1	TRBV30	once	12	TRBJ1-2	CAWRGQGFGYTF	TGTGCCTGGAGGGGACAGGGGTTTGGCTACACCTTC
-	TRBV7-2	-	15	TRBJ2-3	CASSPTVLGTDTQYF	TGTGCCAGCAGCCCAACAGTCTTGGGCACAGATACGCAGTATTTT
-	TRBV30	-	17	TRBJ1-1	CAWSDTGRTRMNTEAFF	TGTGCCTGGAGCGATACCGGACGGACAAGGATGAACACTGAAGCTTTCTTT
TRBD1	TRBV7-9	once	13	TRBJ1-1	CASSAGQGTEAFF	TGTGCCAGCAGCGCGGGACAGGGAACTGAAGCTTTCTTT
TRBD2	TRBV4-2	-	17	TRBJ2-3	CASSQELAGGSTDTQYF	TGTGCCAGCAGCCAAGAACTAGCGGGGGGTAGCACAGATACGCAGTATTTT
-	TRBV19	few	15	TRBJ1-1	CASSPGAGVVSEAFF	TGTGCCAGTAGTCCCGGGGCAGGGGTGGTTTCTGAAGCTTTCTTT
TRBD1	TRBV4-3	-	16	TRBJ1-1	CASSQETGGLNTEAFF	TGCGCCAGCAGCCAAGAAACAGGGGGCCTGAACACTGAAGCTTTCTTT
-	TRBV28	few	15	TRBJ2-1	CASSSTGMEYNEQFF	TGTGCCAGTAGCTCAACAGGGATGGAATACAATGAGCAGTTCTTC
-	TRBV27	-	14	TRBJ2-1	CASSPSARYNEQFF	TGTGCCAGCAGTCCATCGGCGCGGTACAATGAGCAGTTCTTC
TRBD1	TRBV6-1	once	14	TRBJ1-4	CAIYSRDRGEKLFF	TGTGCCATATACTCCCGGGACAGGGGGGAAAAACTGTTTTTT
TRBD1	TRBV5-8	few	15	TRBJ2-7	CASDSFTGDRYEQYF	TGTGCCAGCGACAGCTTCACAGGGGATCGGTACGAGCAGTACTTC
-	TRBV27	-	14	TRBJ2-5	CASSFLGFGETQYF	TGTGCCAGCAGTTTTCTAGGGTTCGGAGAGACCCAGTACTTC
TRBD2	TRBV10-2	-	16	TRBJ2-1	CASGTSGGASYNEQFF	TGCGCCAGCGGAACTAGCGGGGGGGCCTCCTACAATGAGCAGTTCTTC
TRBD2	TRBV19	few	12	TRBJ2-1	CASSTSGNEQFF	TGTGCCAGTAGTACTAGCGGTAATGAGCAGTTCTTC
-	TRBV4-1	-	17	TRBJ2-6	CASSQVSFRSGANVLTF	TGCGCCAGCAGCCAAGTCTCGTTTAGGTCCGGGGCCAACGTCCTGACTTTC
TRBD1	TRBV7-2	-	14	TRBJ1-1	CASSPRTGNTEAFF	TGTGCCAGCAGCCCGAGGACAGGGAACACTGAAGCTTTCTTT
-	TRBV27	few	15	TRBJ1-5	CASSLGQGSNQPQHF	TGTGCCAGCAGTTTGGGTCAGGGGAGCAATCAGCCCCAGCATTTT
-	TRBV6-1	-	15	TRBJ2-3	CASSNALGGGDTQYF	TGTGCCAGCAGCAACGCCCTGGGGGGGGGCGATACGCAGTATTTT
TRBD1	TRBV27	-	15	TRBJ1-1	CASSLLARGFTEAFF	TGTGCCAGCAGTCTACTCGCCAGGGGGTTCACTGAAGCTTTCTTT
TRBD1	TRBV5-1	-	15	TRBJ1-1	CASSDRVGQGTEAFF	TGCGCCAGCAGCGACCGGGTCGGACAGGGCACTGAAGCTTTCTTT
-	TRBV6-5	-	14	TRBJ2-1	CASSYKWRNGEQFF	TGTGCCAGCAGTTACAAATGGAGGAATGGTGAGCAGTTCTTC
-	TRBV30	few	11	TRBJ1-3	CAGLTGNTIYF	TGTGCCGGGTTAACGGGAAACACCATATATTTT
TRBD1	TRBV19	-	15	TRBJ1-5	CASSITGGSNQPQHF	TGTGCCAGTAGTATTACAGGGGGTAGCAATCAGCCCCAGCATTTT
-	TRBV20-1	-	11	TRBJ2-1	CTVSFYNEQFF	TGCACCGTGTCCTTTTACAATGAGCAGTTCTTC
TRBD2	TRBV6-4	-	14	TRBJ2-3	CASAPGGATDTQYF	TGTGCCAGCGCCCCCGGGGGGGCGACAGATACGCAGTATTTT
-	TRBV4-1	-	16	TRBJ1-2	CASSQVQATANYGYTF	TGCGCCAGCAGCCAAGTACAGGCGACAGCTAACTATGGCTACACCTTC
-	TRBV29-1	-	12	TRBJ2-7	CSVRRGDYEQYF	TGCAGCGTTCGAAGGGGGGACTACGAGCAGTACTTC
-	TRBV4-3	-	14	TRBJ2-2	CASSRTLWAGELFF	TGCGCCAGCAGCCGGACCCTTTGGGCCGGGGAGCTGTTTTTT
TRBD2	TRBV6-5	-	15	TRBJ2-2	CASSTTSGGAGELFF	TGTGCCAGCAGTACGACTAGCGGGGGGGCCGGGGAGCTGTTTTTT
-	TRBV27	-	14	TRBJ1-1	CASSLGGLNTEAFF	TGTGCCAGCAGCTTGGGGGGCCTGAACACTGAAGCTTTCTTT
-	TRBV19	-	13	TRBJ2-3	CASTPGGTDTQYF	TGTGCCAGTACCCCAGGGGGGACAGATACGCAGTATTTT
-	TRBV30	-	15	TRBJ1-4	CAWGGPMGVYEKLFF	TGTGCCTGGGGGGGACCAATGGGGGTCTATGAAAAACTGTTTTTT
-	TRBV21-1	-	19	TRBJ1-1	CASSSNHTGGEACNTEAFF	TGTGCCAGCAGCTCCAACCACACAGGGGGCGAGGCTTGTAACACTGAAGCTTTCTTT
-	TRBV27	-	14	TRBJ1-2	CASRPWGGDYGYTF	TGTGCCAGCAGACCCTGGGGGGGGGACTATGGCTACACCTTC
-	TRBV18	-	14	TRBJ2-7	CASSPPSPLSEQYF	TGTGCCAGCTCACCACCATCACCTCTCTCCGAGCAGTACTTC